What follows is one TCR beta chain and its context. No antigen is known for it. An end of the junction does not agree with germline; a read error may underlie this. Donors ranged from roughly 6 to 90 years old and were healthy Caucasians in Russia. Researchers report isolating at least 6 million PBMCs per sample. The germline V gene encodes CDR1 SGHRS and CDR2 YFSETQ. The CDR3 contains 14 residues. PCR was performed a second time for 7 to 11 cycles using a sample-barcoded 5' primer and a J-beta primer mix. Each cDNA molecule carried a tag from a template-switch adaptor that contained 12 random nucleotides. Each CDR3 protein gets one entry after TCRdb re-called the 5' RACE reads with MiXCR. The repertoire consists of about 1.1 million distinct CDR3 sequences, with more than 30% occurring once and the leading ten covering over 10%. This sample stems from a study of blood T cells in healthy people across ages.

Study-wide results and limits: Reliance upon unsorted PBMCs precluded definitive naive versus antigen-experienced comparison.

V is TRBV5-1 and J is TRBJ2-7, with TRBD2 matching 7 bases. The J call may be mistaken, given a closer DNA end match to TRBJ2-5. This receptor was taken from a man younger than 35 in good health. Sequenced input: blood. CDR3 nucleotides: TGCGCCGGCAGCTTTAACATGGGAGGGGAGACCCAGTACTTC. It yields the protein CAGSFNMGGETQYF.